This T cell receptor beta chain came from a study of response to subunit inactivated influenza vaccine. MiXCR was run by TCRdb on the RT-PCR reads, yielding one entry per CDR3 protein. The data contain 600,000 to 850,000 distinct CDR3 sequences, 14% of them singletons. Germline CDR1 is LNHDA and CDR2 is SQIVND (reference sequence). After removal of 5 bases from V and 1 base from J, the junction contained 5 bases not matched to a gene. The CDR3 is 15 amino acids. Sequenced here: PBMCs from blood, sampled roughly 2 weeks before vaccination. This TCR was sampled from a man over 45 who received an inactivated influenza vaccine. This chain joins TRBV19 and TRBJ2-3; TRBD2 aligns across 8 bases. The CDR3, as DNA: TGTGCCAGTAGTCCCTTCGGGGGGGGCACAGATACGCAGTATTTT. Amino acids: CASSPFGGGTDTQYF.